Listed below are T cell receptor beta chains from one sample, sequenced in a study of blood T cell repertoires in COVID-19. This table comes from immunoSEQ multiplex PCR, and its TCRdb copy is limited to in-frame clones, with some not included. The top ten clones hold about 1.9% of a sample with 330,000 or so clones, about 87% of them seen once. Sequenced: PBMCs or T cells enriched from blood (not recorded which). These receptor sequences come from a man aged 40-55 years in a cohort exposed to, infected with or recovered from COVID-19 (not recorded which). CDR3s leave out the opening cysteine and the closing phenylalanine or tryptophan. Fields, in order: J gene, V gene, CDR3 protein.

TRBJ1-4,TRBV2,ASTDSGTGREKLF
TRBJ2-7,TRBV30,AWSEGAYEQY
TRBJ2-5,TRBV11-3,ASSLGLAGVQETQY
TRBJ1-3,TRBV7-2,ASSLVPDISHTIY
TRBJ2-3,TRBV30,AWSTHRTGKSTDTQY
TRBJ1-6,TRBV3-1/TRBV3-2,ASSRGTGLYNSPLH
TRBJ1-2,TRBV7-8,ASSFNGGEPNYGYT
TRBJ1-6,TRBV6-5,ASSYSEGSNSPLH
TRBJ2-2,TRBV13,ASSPVVGELF
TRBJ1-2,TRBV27,ASKPGTATLYGYT
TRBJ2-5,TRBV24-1,ATSDLPTSGKQETQY
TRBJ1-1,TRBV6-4,ASSDPTGQIYMNTEAF
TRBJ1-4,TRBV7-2,ASSLSGTDEKLF
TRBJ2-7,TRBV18,ASSPRSGRSPYEQY
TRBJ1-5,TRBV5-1,ASSLEGREGQPQH
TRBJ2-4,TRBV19,ASSMPGPKNIQY
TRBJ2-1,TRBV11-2,ASSIAGNVNEQF
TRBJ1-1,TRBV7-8,ASSAIPDTEAF
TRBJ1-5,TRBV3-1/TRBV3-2,ASSQASGFNQPQH
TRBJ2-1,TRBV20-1,SASSLAGVRNEQF
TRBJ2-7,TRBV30,AWTGTDISYEQY
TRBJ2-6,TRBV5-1,ASSSTGAGANVLT
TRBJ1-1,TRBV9,ASSGAGTKNTEAF
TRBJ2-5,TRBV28,ASSLSGGAETQY
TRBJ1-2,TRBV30,AWRDRGYGYT
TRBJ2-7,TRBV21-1,ASSKGGLAGDYEQY
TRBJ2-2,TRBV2,ASSALAGGPTGELF
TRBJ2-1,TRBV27,ASSPRTPLAVEQF
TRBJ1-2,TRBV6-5,ASSLDNNYGYT
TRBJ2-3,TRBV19,ASSLESSGTQY
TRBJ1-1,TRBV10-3,AIRGQGAGEAF
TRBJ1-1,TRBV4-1,ASSQYREGTEAF
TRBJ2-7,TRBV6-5,ASSRVGGNEQY
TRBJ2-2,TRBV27,ASRGGLAGGNTGELF
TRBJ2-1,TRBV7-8,ASSLKGGRASYNEQF
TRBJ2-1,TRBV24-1,ATGRTSGSRGNEQF
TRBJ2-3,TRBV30,AWSPRGPSTDTQY
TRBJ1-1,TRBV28,ASTTPRHTAF
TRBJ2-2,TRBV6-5,ASSPTSGRRELF
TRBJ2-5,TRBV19,ASSSQGGETQY
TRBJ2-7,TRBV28,ASSVTGTSGSYEQY
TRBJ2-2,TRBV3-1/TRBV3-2,ASSQGTSRAQRGELF
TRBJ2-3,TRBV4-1,ASSLRGTDTQY
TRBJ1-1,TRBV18,ASSRSPGGRRGIEAF
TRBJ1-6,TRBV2,ASSGQINSPLH
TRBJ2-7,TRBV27,ASSLSFQGYEQY
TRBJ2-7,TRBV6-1,ASSEQIDEQY
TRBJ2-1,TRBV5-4,ASSSGGSRSNEQF